The T cell receptor (beta chain) under discussion was sequenced for a study of PD-1 blockade in classical Hodgkin lymphoma (TCRdb year 2020). As for the study more broadly: Nivolumab dosing was 3 mg/kg intravenously every 2 weeks, continuing until either disease progression or unacceptable toxicity. To define a peripheral blood immune signature of response to PD-1 blockade in classical Hodgkin lymphoma, the study combined TCR beta sequencing with CyTOF.

General study outcomes and caveats: Baseline diversity similar to that of newly diagnosed patients was observed in trial patients achieving complete response, whereas significantly lower diversity was observed in partial responders and progressors. CD4+ but not CD8+ TCR diversity rose significantly by C4D1 (p=0.0027 vs p=0.16), most apparent in complete responders (p=0.02). Only a single clinical trial cohort was studied, and what caused the repertoire differences, possibly disease activity or prior therapy, remained undefined. Patients starting nivolumab less than 1 year after ASCT had lower diversity and were excluded from later analyses to avoid confounding by immune reconstitution. Newly diagnosed patients were reported to have lower baseline TCR diversity than healthy donors, and relapsed/refractory patients were reported to have lower baseline TCR diversity still.

The Qiagen DNeasy kit was used to extract genomic DNA both from unsorted PBMCs and from the negatively selected CD4+ and CD8+ fractions. TCR beta CDR3 regions were subjected to amplification by immunoSEQ multiplex PCR with primers that anneal to V and J segments. Amplification bias was minimized using a synthetic immune receptor repertoire, and residual bias was removed computationally after sequencing. On the authors' methods: Repertoire diversity was quantified as the Shannon entropy index using custom Python scripts. The unsorted, CD4+ and CD8+ repertoires were each analyzed separately, with the exception of combined analyses, where CD4+ and CD8+ sequences were merged in silico. Clonal expansion was defined as a frequency increase of at least 2-fold after treatment compared with C1D1, and clones undetected at baseline were assigned a pseudocount of 0.5. Singleton clones were defined as clones with 0 or 1 copy at C1D1, and non-singleton clones were defined as clones with 2 or more copies. Clones expanded in unsorted samples were assigned a CD4+, CD8+ or unknown annotation through matching of protein sequences in sorted samples from the same patient. Wilcoxon tests on paired samples were used to test changes in diversity from C1D1 to C4D1. In its TCRdb copy, this immuneACCESS table keeps in-frame sequences only and misses some clones. Where compared with another copy, unresolved V genes explain less than half of these, and the others have no known cause. V and J calls and clone size are those listed in that table; D and trimming were worked out from the DNA. Within this sample are some 53,000 clones, with around nine tenths of them counted one time only. The ten largest clones represent around 6.5% of the sample.

This clone has just a few counts. The antigen it binds to is not known. There are no base qualities to consult, and no much larger clone falls within one base. In light of the paper, this sample's time point label describes: cycle 4 day 1 (C4D1), after 6 weeks of nivolumab. All trial patients had relapsed after autologous stem cell transplantation, with cohorts A, B and C differing in prior brentuximab vedotin exposure. The trial cohort comprised some 60 patients with relapsed/refractory classical Hodgkin lymphoma whose best overall responses were complete response, partial response or progressive disease. Trial patients were treated with single-agent nivolumab in the multi-cohort phase II CheckMate 205 trial. An independent review committee assessed best overall response by applying the 2007 International Working Group response criteria. Trial PBMCs were collected just before the start of nivolumab (C1D1) and during therapy at cycle 2 day 1 and cycle 4 day 1. Peripheral blood was collected in 8 mL Vacutainer Cell Preparation Tubes, from which PBMCs were isolated by centrifugation and then cryopreserved.

The TCR originated in a human donor with classical Hodgkin lymphoma. The input for sequencing was peripheral blood mononuclear cells (PBMCs), taken before the fourth cycle of nivolumab.

The DNA reads TGTGCCAGCAGCCCCCGGGACGGAGCCTATGGCTACACCTTC. Protein translation: CASSPRDGAYGYTF. The V and J genes are TRBV9 and TRBJ1-2; a weak D assignment points to TRBD1 (5 bases agree). The CDR3 measures 14 amino acids from cysteine to phenylalanine. Just the 42-base CDR3 DNA is kept, in frame starting at base 1. The germline V gene encodes CDR1 SGDLS and CDR2 YYNGEE. The trim is 4 bases for V and 4 bases for J, with a gap of 14 bases between the germline ends.